Sequencing of this TCR beta chain was carried out in a study of T cell changes during pregnancy in multiple sclerosis. CDR1 LNHNV and CDR2 YYDKDF come from the germline V gene (reference sequence). The CDR3 runs 20 residues. Germline trimming cut 2 bases from V and 3 bases from J; bases unmatched to any gene: 18. Generated by immunoSEQ multiplex PCR, the TCRdb table keeps only in-frame clones and is missing some. The data contain approximately 89,000 clones, nearly 95% of them singletons. Here the sequenced sample was peripheral blood, taken after pregnancy. V and J are TRBV15 and TRBJ2-1; TRBD2 matches at 8 bases. The TCR comes from a female donor in good health, enrolled as a control in a pregnancy study. The CDR3 coding sequence is TGTGCCACCAGCAGATCCCCCCCGACTAGCGAGACTTTTAACTACAATGAGCAGTTCTTC. Protein product: CATSRSPPTSETFNYNEQFF.